This T cell receptor (beta chain) was documented in a study of cytomegalovirus exposure and HLA in healthy donors. Study-level results: Excluded were some V segments that proved indistinguishable, including TRBV6-2 and TRBV6-3. Researchers reportedly found TCR beta sequences accurately predicted most subjects' HLA-A and HLA-B alleles. The listing of 150 to 200 TCR beta chains classed them as cytomegalovirus-associated. Judged likely to be a sequencing artifact was a cluster of highly shared sequence variants.

V was clipped by 6 bases and J by 1 base, with 10 bases between them. CDR3 size: 14 residues. The germline V gene has CDR1 SNHLY and CDR2 FYNNEI. The study ran its PCR with 60 Vbeta and 13 Jbeta primers. Profiled with immunoSEQ multiplex PCR; TCRdb holds only in-frame clones, not every one. The sample lists about 160,000 clones; roughly 80% were seen once. Note on this clone: What it binds is not known.

This clonotype was obtained from a female donor in good health and CMV-seronegative. V is TRBV2 and J is TRBJ2-1, with D perhaps matching TRBD2 (5 bases). Sequenced: PBMCs. CDR3 loop: CASRWTGSYNEQFF. The CDR3 DNA follows: TGTGCCAGCAGGTGGACGGGGTCCTACAATGAGCAGTTCTTC.